This T cell receptor beta chain comes out of a study of cytomegalovirus exposure and HLA in healthy donors. Per the germline V gene, CDR1 is SQVTM and CDR2 is ANQGSEA. Trimming took 3 bases from V and 1 from J, leaving 10 bases between them. This CDR3 region has 13 residues. 13 Jbeta primers and 60 Vbeta primers were used for the PCR. The repertoire was sequenced with immunoSEQ multiplex PCR; TCRdb's copy has only in-frame clones and lacks some. The sample includes 150,000 or so clones, approximately 85% of them seen just once. The material sequenced was PBMCs. V usage is TRBV29-1 and J usage is TRBJ2-7, with D maybe TRBD1 (6 bases). This clonotype was sampled from a man between 18 and 35 years old in good health and CMV-seropositive. CDR3 amino acids: CSVDLQGSYEQYF. CDR3 coding DNA: TGCAGCGTTGATCTACAGGGTTCCTACGAGCAGTACTTC.